This is a list of T cell receptor beta chains from one sample in a study of T cells in Graves' hyperthyroidism and ophthalmopathy. From the multiplex PCR reads, TCRdb called clonotypes with MiXCR, one entry per CDR3 protein. This repertoire shows 550,000 to 700,000 distinct CDR3 sequences, roughly 46% found once; its top ten account for about 20%. The sample consisted of peripheral blood or thyroid tissue (not recorded which). Source of these receptors: an adult woman with Graves' disease, either hyperthyroidism or ophthalmopathy (not recorded which). Both conserved end residues are part of each CDR3. A D gene is named only where the DNA matches it firmly. Rows give clone size only sometimes, using once, few, many, or a class for an expanded clone.

>TRBV28|NA|TRBJ1-2|11|NA
CTSRRRYGYTF
TGTACCAGCAGGCGACGATATGGCTACACCTTC
>TRBV7-9|NA|TRBJ2-5|15|TRBD1
CASSTGTGNQETQYF
TGTGCCAGCAGCACAGGGACAGGGAACCAAGAGACCCAGTACTTC
>TRBV7-2|few|TRBJ1-2|14|NA
CASSLETANYGYTF
TGTGCCAGCAGCTTAGAGACGGCGAACTATGGCTACACCTTC
>TRBV7-6|many|TRBJ2-7|15|TRBD2
CASSLGVRGEYEQYF
TGTGCCAGCAGCTTAGGGGTCCGGGGGGAGTACGAGCAGTACTTC
>TRBV5-5|many|TRBJ1-3|15|NA
CASSLTDGGLNTIYF
TGTGCCAGCAGCTTGACCGACGGGGGGCTGAACACCATATATTTT
>TRBV10-3|few|TRBJ2-6|16|TRBD1
CAIRNTGVDGANVLTF
TGTGCCATCAGGAATACAGGGGTAGATGGGGCCAACGTCCTGACTTTC
>TRBV5-1|many|TRBJ2-5|15|NA
CASSLAAGGQETQYF
TGCGCCAGCAGCTTGGCCGCTGGTGGGCAAGAGACCCAGTACTTC
>TRBV7-2|many|TRBJ2-7|15|TRBD2
CASSFFPQGGGEQYF
TGTGCCAGCAGCTTTTTTCCCCAGGGCGGGGGAGAGCAGTACTTC
>TRBV2|many|TRBJ1-1|11|NA
CASSQTTEAFF
TGTGCCAGCAGCCAAACCACTGAAGCTTTCTTT
>TRBV7-6|NA|TRBJ2-5|14|TRBD2
CASSSSGTQETQYF
TGTGCCAGCAGCTCCAGCGGGACCCAAGAGACCCAGTACTTC
>TRBV10-1|many|TRBJ2-2|12|NA
CASSPMNGELFF
TGCGCCAGCAGCCCGATGAACGGGGAGCTGTTTTTT
>TRBV28|many|TRBJ2-7|15|TRBD2
CASSLSQSSGYEQYF
TGTGCCAGCAGTTTATCGCAATCTAGCGGATACGAGCAGTACTTC
>TRBV18|many|TRBJ2-5|13|NA
CASIRADQETQYF
TGTGCCAGCATACGGGCTGACCAAGAGACCCAGTACTTC
>TRBV27|many|TRBJ1-4|13|NA
CASSLSGVEKLFF
TGTGCCAGCAGTTTATCTGGGGTTGAAAAACTGTTTTTT
>TRBV6-5|NA|TRBJ1-1|12|NA
CASSDLDTPPVF
TGTGCCAGCAGTGATCTGGACACCCCTCCGGTCTTT
>TRBV7-7|once|TRBJ2-5|13|NA
CASGYSYQETQYF
TGTGCTAGCGGCTATTCGTACCAAGAGACCCAGTACTTC
>TRBV20-1|many|TRBJ2-7|15|TRBD1
CSARPQDRGRDEQYF
TGCAGTGCTAGACCCCAGGACAGGGGAAGGGACGAGCAGTACTTC
>TRBV2|NA|TRBJ1-2|12|NA
CASKALQMGYTF
TGTGCCAGCAAAGCGCTTCAGATGGGCTACACCTTC
>TRBV6-1|many|TRBJ1-1|15|NA
CASSEPGTYYTEAFF
TGTGCCAGCAGTGAACCTGGGACATATTACACTGAAGCTTTCTTT
>TRBV24-1|NA|TRBJ1-2|11|NA
CATATDYGYTF
TGTGCCACGGCGACAGACTATGGCTACACCTTC
>TRBV10-3|many|TRBJ1-2|12|NA
CAISETPDGYTF
TGTGCCATCAGTGAGACCCCCGATGGCTACACCTTC
>TRBV10-3|NA|TRBJ1-5|16|TRBD1
CAISERTGGYNQPQHF
TGTGCCATCAGTGAGCGGACAGGGGGTTACAATCAGCCCCAGCATTTT
>TRBV30|many|TRBJ1-2|14|TRBD1
CAWSVQGTGYGYTF
TGTGCCTGGAGTGTACAGGGGACGGGGTATGGCTACACCTTC
>TRBV12-3/TRBV12-4|NA|TRBJ2-7|11|NA
CASSRGREQYF
TGTGCCAGCAGTCGGGGACGGGAGCAGTACTTC
>TRBV6-4|NA|TRBJ1-2|14|NA
CASSEQFGGYGYTF
TGTGCCAGCAGTGAACAGTTTGGGGGTTATGGCTACACCTTC
>TRBV2|many|TRBJ1-2|14|NA
CASNLLQGNYGYTF
TGTGCCAGCAACCTACTCCAGGGAAACTATGGCTACACCTTC
>TRBV29-1|many|TRBJ1-1|13|NA
CSVEVTTVGAAFF
TGCAGCGTTGAAGTGACGACAGTGGGGGCAGCTTTCTTT
>TRBV9|many|TRBJ2-7|15|TRBD2
CASSPTGGAHYEQYF
TGTGCCAGCAGCCCCACGGGGGGGGCCCACTACGAGCAGTACTTC
>TRBV9|NA|TRBJ1-6|14|NA
CASSDGGSNQPLHF
TGTGCCAGCAGCGATGGAGGGAGCAATCAGCCCCTCCACTTT
>TRBV14|many|TRBJ1-1|15|TRBD1
CASSRRDRIISEAFF
TGTGCCAGCAGCCGGCGGGACAGGATTATATCTGAAGCTTTCTTT
>TRBV4-1|many|TRBJ1-5|14|NA
CASSQVPGVQPQHF
TGCGCCAGCAGCCAAGTTCCGGGGGTTCAGCCCCAGCATTTT
>TRBV6-6|once|TRBJ1-1|14|TRBD1
CASRNRGPNTEAFF
TGTGCCAGCAGGAACAGGGGCCCAAACACTGAAGCTTTCTTT
>TRBV6-5|many|TRBJ1-4|15|TRBD1
CASRLTGTGGGKLFF
TGTGCCAGCAGACTAACCGGGACAGGGGGCGGAAAACTGTTTTTT
>TRBV7-8|NA|TRBJ1-2|15|TRBD1
CASSLGGQLLEGYTF
TGTGCCAGCAGCTTAGGGGGACAGCTCTTGGAGGGCTACACCTTC
>TRBV7-2|NA|TRBJ1-6|16|NA
CASSQGPGAYGSPLHF
TGTGCCAGCAGCCAAGGTCCGGGGGCGTATGGTTCACCCCTCCACTTT
>TRBV7-2|NA|TRBJ2-5|15|NA
CASSLGWGGEETQYF
TGTGCCAGCAGCTTAGGTTGGGGCGGAGAAGAGACCCAGTACTTC
>TRBV6-6|many|TRBJ2-7|15|NA
CASSLGSGVNYEQYF
TGTGCCAGCAGCCTAGGGTCAGGGGTTAACTACGAGCAGTACTTC
>TRBV14|NA|TRBJ2-7|14|TRBD1
CASSHRTGGYEQYF
TGTGCCAGCAGCCATCGGACAGGAGGCTACGAGCAGTACTTC
>TRBV9|NA|TRBJ1-2|15|NA
CASKGTLGVDYGYTF
TGTGCCAGTAAGGGGACGCTCGGAGTGGACTATGGCTACACCTTC
>TRBV28|few|TRBJ1-5|12|NA
CASGPLNQPQHF
TGTGCCAGCGGGCCCCTCAATCAGCCCCAGCATTTT
>TRBV7-8|many|TRBJ2-7|14|TRBD2
CASRLAGGPYEQYF
TGTGCCAGCAGACTAGCGGGAGGGCCTTACGAGCAGTACTTC
>TRBV25-1|NA|TRBJ1-5|16|NA
CASSAREGSGNQPQHF
TGTGCCAGCAGTGCGAGAGAAGGGTCGGGCAATCAGCCCCAGCATTTT
>TRBV20-1|NA|TRBJ1-4|14|NA
CSASWGEGNEKLFF
TGCAGTGCTAGTTGGGGAGAGGGCAATGAAAAACTGTTTTTT
>TRBV5-1|many|TRBJ1-1|13|NA
CASSDRTNTEAFF
TGCGCCAGCAGCGACAGGACGAACACTGAAGCTTTCTTT
>TRBV9|NA|TRBJ2-2|16|TRBD2
CASSVGHSGITGGLFF
TGTGCCAGCAGCGTAGGCCATAGCGGGATCACCGGGGGGCTGTTTTTT
>TRBV2|NA|TRBJ1-5|14|TRBD1
CARRQQGSNQPQHF
TGTGCCAGACGTCAACAGGGGAGCAATCAGCCCCAGCATTTT
>TRBV14|many|TRBJ2-7|14|NA
CASSQVGDSYEQYF
TGTGCCAGCAGCCAAGTGGGTGATTCCTACGAGCAGTACTTC
>TRBV20-1|NA|TRBJ2-7|13|TRBD2
CSPGTSGTTKQYF
TGCAGCCCTGGGACTAGCGGAACTACGAAGCAGTACTTC
>TRBV9|NA|TRBJ2-7|17|NA
CASSGSRDGSPVGEQYF
TGTGCCAGCAGCGGATCCCGGGACGGTTCCCCAGTTGGGGAGCAGTACTTC
>TRBV7-2|many|TRBJ1-2|16|TRBD1
CASSLLGGYRGYGYTF
TGTGCCAGCAGCTTACTGGGAGGTTACAGGGGGTATGGCTACACCTTC
>TRBV11-2|NA|TRBJ1-4|18|NA
CASSLDPGGGTTNEKLFF
TGTGCCAGCAGCTTGGACCCGGGGGGGGGTACAACTAATGAAAAACTGTTTTTT
>TRBV15|NA|TRBJ1-5|17|NA
CATSRGRGVRYNEPQHF
TGTGCCACCTCGCGGGGGAGGGGGGTTCGGTACAATGAGCCCCAGCATTTT
>TRBV7-3|NA|TRBJ1-2|15|NA
CASSLEGTVNYGYTF
TGTGCCAGCAGCCTCGAGGGGACCGTTAACTATGGCTACACCTTC
>TRBV4-2|many|TRBJ1-6|16|NA
CASSQDVGRKGSPLHF
TGTGCCAGCAGCCAAGATGTCGGCCGCAAGGGTTCACCCCTCCACTTT
>TRBV29-1|NA|TRBJ1-2|14|TRBD1
CSVSGQAEYHGYTF
TGCAGCGTCTCCGGACAGGCGGAATACCATGGCTACACCTTC
>TRBV28|many|TRBJ2-7|15|NA
CASSLRLRQLYEQYF
TGTGCCAGCAGTTTAAGGCTCAGACAACTCTACGAGCAGTACTTC
>TRBV11-2|NA|TRBJ2-5|18|NA
CASSFRDSSGGLKETQYF
TGTGCCAGCAGCTTCCGCGACAGTAGTGGAGGGCTCAAAGAGACCCAGTACTTC
>TRBV5-1|NA|TRBJ1-2|14|TRBD1
CAGSPAGQGQAYTF
TGCGCCGGCAGCCCGGCGGGACAGGGCCAAGCCTACACCTTC
>TRBV12-3/TRBV12-4|once|TRBJ1-1|13|NA
CASSPLAGGTAFF
TGTGCCAGCAGTCCACTAGCGGGAGGCACAGCTTTCTTT